This TCR beta chain is from a study of cytomegalovirus exposure and HLA in healthy donors. Overall study: In an earlier analysis, around 120 million unique TCR beta sequences were found from some 170 million T cells. Whole-study findings and limits: CMV serostatus was the only recorded immune exposure for donors. As a later analysis showed, several of the most significant clusters appeared to be linked to common viral pathogens. As a later analysis showed, a missense DCLRE1C variant was linked to trimming of TCR beta V- and J-genes.

The study ran its PCR with 60 Vbeta and 13 Jbeta primers. Clones were sequenced by immunoSEQ multiplex PCR, and TCRdb holds only the in-frame ones, with some missing. This sample carries around 70,000 clones, with over 1.5% going to the ten biggest clones. V was shortened by 7 bases and J by 3 bases, with 15 bases between the two germline ends. There are 15 residues in the CDR3. CDR1 and CDR2 from the germline V gene are MNHNS and SASEGT. As regards this clone: Its antigen is still unknown.

This TCR was sampled from a woman aged 25 to 45 in good health and CMV-seronegative. The rearrangement uses TRBV6-1 and TRBJ2-2; no reliable D call. Material: PBMCs. DNA for the CDR3: TGTGCCAGCACGATGGTAATCACAGACACCGGGGAGCTGTTTTTT. Translation gives CASTMVITDTGELFF.